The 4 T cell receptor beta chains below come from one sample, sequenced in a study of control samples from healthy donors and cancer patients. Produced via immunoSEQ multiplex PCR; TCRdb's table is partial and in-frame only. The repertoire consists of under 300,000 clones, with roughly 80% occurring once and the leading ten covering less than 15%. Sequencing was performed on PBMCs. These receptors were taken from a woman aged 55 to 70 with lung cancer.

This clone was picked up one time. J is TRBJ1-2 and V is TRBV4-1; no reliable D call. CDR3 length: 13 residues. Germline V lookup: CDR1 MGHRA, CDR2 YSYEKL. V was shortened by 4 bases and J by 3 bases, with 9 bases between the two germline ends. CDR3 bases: TGCGCCAGCAGCCTCCAAGAGCACTATGGCTACACCTTC. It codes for CASSLQEHYGYTF.

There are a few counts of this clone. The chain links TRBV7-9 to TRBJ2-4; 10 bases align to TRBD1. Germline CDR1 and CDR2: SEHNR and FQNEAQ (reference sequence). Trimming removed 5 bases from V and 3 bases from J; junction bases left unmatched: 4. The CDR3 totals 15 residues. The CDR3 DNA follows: TGTGCCAGCAGCCACGGACAGGGGGGCAAAAACATTCAGTACTTC. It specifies CASSHGQGGKNIQYF. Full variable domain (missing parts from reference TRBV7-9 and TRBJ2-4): DTGVSQNPRHKITKRGQNVTFRCDPISEHNRLYWYRQTLGQGPEFLTYFQNEAQLEKSRLLSDRFSAERPKGSFSTLEIQRTEQGDSAMYLCASSHGQGGKNIQYFGAGTRLSVL.

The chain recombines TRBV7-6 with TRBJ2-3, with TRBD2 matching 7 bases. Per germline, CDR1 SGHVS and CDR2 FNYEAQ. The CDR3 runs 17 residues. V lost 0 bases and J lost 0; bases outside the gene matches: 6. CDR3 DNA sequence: TGTGCCAGCAGCTTAGCGGGCCTAGCGGCCAGCACAGATACGCAGTATTTT. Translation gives CASSLAGLAASTDTQYF.

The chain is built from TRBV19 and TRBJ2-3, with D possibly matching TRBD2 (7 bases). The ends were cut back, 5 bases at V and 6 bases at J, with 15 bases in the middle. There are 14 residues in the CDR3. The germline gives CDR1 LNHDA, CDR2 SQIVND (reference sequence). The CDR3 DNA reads TGTGCCAGTAGTCCCTATCGGGGGGCTGATACGCAGTATTTT. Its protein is CASSPYRGADTQYF.